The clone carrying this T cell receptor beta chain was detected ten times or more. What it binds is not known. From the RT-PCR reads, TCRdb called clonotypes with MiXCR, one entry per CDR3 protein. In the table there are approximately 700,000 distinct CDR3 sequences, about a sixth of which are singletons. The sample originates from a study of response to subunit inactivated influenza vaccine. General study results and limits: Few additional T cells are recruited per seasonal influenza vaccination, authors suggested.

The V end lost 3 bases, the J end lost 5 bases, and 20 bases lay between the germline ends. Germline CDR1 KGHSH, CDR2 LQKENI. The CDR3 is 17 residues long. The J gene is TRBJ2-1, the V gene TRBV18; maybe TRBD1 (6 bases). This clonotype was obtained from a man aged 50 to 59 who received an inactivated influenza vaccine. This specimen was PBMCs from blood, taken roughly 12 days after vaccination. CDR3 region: CASSPPIEDSDHNEQFF. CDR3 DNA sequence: TGTGCCAGCTCACCGCCAATCGAGGACAGCGATCACAATGAGCAGTTCTTC.